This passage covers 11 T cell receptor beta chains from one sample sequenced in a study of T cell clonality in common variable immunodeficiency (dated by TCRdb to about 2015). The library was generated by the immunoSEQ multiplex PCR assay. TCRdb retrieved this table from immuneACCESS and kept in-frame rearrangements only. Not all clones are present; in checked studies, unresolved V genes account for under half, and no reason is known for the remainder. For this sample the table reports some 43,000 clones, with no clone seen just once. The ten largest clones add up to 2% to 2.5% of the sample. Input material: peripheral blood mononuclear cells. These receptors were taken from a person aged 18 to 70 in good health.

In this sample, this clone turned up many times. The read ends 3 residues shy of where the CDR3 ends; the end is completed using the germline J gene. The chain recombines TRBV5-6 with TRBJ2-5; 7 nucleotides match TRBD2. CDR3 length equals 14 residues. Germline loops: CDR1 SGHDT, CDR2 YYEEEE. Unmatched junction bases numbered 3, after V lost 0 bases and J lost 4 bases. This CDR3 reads CASSLGGGGETQYF. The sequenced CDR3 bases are TGTGCCAGCAGCTTGGGGGGGGGTGGAGAGACC.

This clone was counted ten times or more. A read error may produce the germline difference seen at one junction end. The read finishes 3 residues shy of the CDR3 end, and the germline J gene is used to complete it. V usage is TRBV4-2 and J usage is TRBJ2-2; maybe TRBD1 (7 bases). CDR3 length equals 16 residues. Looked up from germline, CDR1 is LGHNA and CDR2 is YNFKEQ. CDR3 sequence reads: CASSQSPQGGTGELFF. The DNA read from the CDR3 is TGCGCCAGCAGCCAAAGTCCCCAGGGGGGCACCGGGGAG.

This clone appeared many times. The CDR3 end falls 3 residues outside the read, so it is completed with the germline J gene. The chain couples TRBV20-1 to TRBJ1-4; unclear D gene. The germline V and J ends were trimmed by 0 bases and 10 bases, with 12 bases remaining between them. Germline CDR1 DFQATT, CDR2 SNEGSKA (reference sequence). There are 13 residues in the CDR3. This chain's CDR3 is CSARDLAVGKLFF. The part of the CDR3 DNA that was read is TGCAGTGCTAGAGATTTGGCGGTAGGAAAA.

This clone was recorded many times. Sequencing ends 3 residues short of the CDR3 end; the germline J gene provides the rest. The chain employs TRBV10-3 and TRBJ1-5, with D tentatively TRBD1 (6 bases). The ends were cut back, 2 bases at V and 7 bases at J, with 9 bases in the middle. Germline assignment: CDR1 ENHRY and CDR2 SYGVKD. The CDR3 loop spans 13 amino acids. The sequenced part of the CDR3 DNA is TGTGCCATCAGTGAGGGACAGCCGCAGCCC. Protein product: CAISEGQPQP. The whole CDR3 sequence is CAISEGQPQPQHF.

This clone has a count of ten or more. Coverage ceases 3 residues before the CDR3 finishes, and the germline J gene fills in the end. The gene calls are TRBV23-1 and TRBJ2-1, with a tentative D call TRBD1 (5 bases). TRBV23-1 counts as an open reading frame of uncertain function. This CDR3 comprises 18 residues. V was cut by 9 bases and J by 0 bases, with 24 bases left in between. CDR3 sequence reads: CARSGANLDFSSYNEQFF. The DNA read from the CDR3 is TGCGCCAGAAGTGGGGCTAATTTAGACTTCAGCTCCTACAATGAG.

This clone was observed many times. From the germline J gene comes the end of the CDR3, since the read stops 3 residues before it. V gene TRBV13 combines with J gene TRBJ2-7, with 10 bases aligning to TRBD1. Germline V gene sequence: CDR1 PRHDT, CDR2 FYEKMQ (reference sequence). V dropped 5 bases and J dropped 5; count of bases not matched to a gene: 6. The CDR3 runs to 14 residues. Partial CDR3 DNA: TGTGCCAGCAGCGCCGGGACAGGGGTGCACGAG. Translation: CASSAGTGVHE. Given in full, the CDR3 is CASSAGTGVHEQYF.

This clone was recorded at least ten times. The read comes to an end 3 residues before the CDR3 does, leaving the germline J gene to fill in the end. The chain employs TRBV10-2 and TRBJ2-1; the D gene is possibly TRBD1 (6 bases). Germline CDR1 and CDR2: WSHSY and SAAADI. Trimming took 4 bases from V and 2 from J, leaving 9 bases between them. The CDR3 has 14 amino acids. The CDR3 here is CASSATGTYNEQFF. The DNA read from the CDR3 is TGCGCCAGCAGTGCTACAGGGACCTACAATGAG.

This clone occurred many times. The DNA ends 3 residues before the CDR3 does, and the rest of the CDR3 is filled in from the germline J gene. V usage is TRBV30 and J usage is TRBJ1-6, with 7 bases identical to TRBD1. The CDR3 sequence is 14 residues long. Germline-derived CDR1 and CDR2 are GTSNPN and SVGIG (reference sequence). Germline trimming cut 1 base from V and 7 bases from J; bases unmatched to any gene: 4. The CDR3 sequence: CAWSETGFNSPLHF. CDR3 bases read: TGTGCCTGGAGTGAGACAGGGTTCAATTCACCC.

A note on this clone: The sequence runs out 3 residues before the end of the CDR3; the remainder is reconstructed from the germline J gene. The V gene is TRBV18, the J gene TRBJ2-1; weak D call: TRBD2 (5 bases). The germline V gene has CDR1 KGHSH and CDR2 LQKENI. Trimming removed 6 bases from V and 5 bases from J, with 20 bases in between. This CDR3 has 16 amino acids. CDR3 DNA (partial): TGTGCCAGCTCCCAAAATGGAGTAGCGTCTAACAATGAG. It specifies CASSQNGVASNNE. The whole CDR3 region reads CASSQNGVASNNEQFF.

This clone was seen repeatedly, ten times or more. Partial CDR3 DNA: TGTGCCTGGGGAGACAGGGGGCCATATAGCACAGATACG. Amino acids: CAWGDRGPYSTDT. The whole CDR3 protein is CAWGDRGPYSTDTQYF. The V and J genes are TRBV30 and TRBJ2-3; 10 bases are a match to TRBD1. The read ends 3 residues before the CDR3 terminus; that terminus is restored from the germline J gene. Germline V gene data show CDR1 as GTSNPN and CDR2 as SVGIG (reference sequence). The length of the CDR3 is 16 residues. Losses at the gene ends were 5 bases for V and 0 bases for J; bases not matched to a gene: 8.

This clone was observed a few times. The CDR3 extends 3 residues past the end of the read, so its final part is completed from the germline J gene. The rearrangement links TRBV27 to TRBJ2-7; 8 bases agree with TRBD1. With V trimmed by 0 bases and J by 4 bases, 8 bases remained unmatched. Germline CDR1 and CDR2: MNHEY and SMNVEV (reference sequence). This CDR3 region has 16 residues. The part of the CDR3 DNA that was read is TGTGCCAGCAGTTTATCGTTCGGACAGGGCCCTTACGAG. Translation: CASSLSFGQGPYE. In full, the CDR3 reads CASSLSFGQGPYEQYF.